The 32 T cell receptor beta chains given below trace back to one sample, sequenced in a study of cytomegalovirus exposure and HLA in healthy donors. The PCR had 60 Vbeta and 13 Jbeta primers. This table comes from immunoSEQ multiplex PCR, and its TCRdb copy is limited to in-frame clones, with some not included. The table lists 170,000 or so clones, around four fifths of them singletons. Sequencing used PBMCs. The receptors stem from a girl aged 10 to 17 in good health and CMV-seropositive.

This clone turned up a few times. In nucleotides, the CDR3 is TGTGCCAGCATGCCCCAGGCAGGGCCGTACGAGCAGTACTTC. Its translation is CASMPQAGPYEQYF. The chain is built from TRBV7-6 and TRBJ2-7; tentative D call: TRBD1 (5 bases). V was clipped by 7 bases and J by 4 bases, with 17 bases between them. The germline V gene has CDR1 SGHVS and CDR2 FNYEAQ. The CDR3 has 14 residues.

The CDR3 here is CASSLGGGDGYTF. CDR3 DNA: TGTGCCAGCAGCCTAGGAGGGGGCGATGGCTACACCTTC. The V call is TRBV6-1, the J call TRBJ1-2, with 7 bases that match TRBD1. Germline assignment: CDR1 MNHNS and CDR2 SASEGT. The CDR3 runs to 13 residues. V lost 6 bases and J lost 6; bases outside the gene matches: 7.

The rearrangement joins TRBV6-5 to TRBJ2-3; D not resolved. V lost 2 bases, J lost 4 bases, and 4 bases lay in between. Germline-derived CDR1 and CDR2 are MNHEY and SVGAGI. The CDR3 covers 12 residues. The CDR3 coding sequence is TGTGCCAGCAGTTACGGCCCAGATACGCAGTATTTT. Translating it yields CASSYGPDTQYF.

The V and J genes are TRBV11-2 and TRBJ2-3; D not resolved. Germline CDR1 and CDR2: SGHAT and FQNNGV. This CDR3 has 18 residues. Trimming cost V 1 base and J 0 bases, with 17 bases left between them. This chain's CDR3 is CASSLVAEYYISTDTQYF. In DNA, the CDR3 is TGTGCCAGCAGCTTAGTGGCAGAATACTACATAAGCACAGATACGCAGTATTTT.

The chain couples TRBV27 to TRBJ1-1, with a tentative D call TRBD1 (5 bases). The CDR3 extends over 15 amino acids. Trimming removed 1 base at V and 3 bases at J, with 12 bases between. The V gene's germline CDR1 is MNHEY and CDR2 SMNVEV (reference sequence). CDR3 sequence (DNA): TGTGCCAGCAGTTTATACCCCCGGGGGGACACTGAAGCTTTCTTT. Amino acids: CASSLYPRGDTEAFF.

The chain links TRBV19 to TRBJ2-2; D possibly corresponds to TRBD1 (5 bases). Germline V CDR1 and CDR2: LNHDA, SQIVND (reference sequence). V lost 10 bases and J 0 bases, leaving 12 bases between the germline ends. The CDR3 has 14 amino acids. The CDR3 loop reads CATRQYPNTGELFF. As DNA, the CDR3 is TGTGCCACCAGACAGTACCCGAACACCGGGGAGCTGTTTTTT.

This sequence joins TRBV2 and TRBJ2-4, with 10 bases matching TRBD1. Germline loops: CDR1 SNHLY, CDR2 FYNNEI. The CDR3 length is 16 residues. The V gene end was trimmed by 3 bases and the J gene end by 0 bases; junction bases not matched to a gene: 2. The chain's CDR3 is CASSDGQGGAKNIQYF. The CDR3 DNA reads TGTGCCAGCAGTGACGGACAGGGGGGAGCCAAAAACATTCAGTACTTC. The full variable domain, its missing parts supplied by reference TRBV2 and TRBJ2-4, is EPEVTQTPSHQVTQMGQEVILRCVPISNHLYFYWYRQILGQKVEFLVSFYNNEISEKSEIFDDQFSVERPDGSNFTLKIRSTKLEDSAMYFCASSDGQGGAKNIQYFGAGTRLSVL.

The CDR3 spells CATSRRGGEGVELYSNQPQHF. As DNA, the CDR3 is TGTGCCACCAGCAGGAGGGGGGGGGAAGGGGTTGAGTTATATAGCAATCAGCCCCAGCATTTT. The chain joins TRBV15 to TRBJ1-5; a possible D gene is TRBD1 (6 bases). Germline CDR1 reads LNHNV; CDR2 reads YYDKDF (reference sequence). This CDR3 has 21 residues. V lost 3 bases to trimming and J lost 0 bases, with 27 bases between them.

This chain links TRBV12-5 with TRBJ1-2; 8 bases agree with TRBD1. Germline V gives CDR1 LGHNT, CDR2 FRNRAP. The CDR3 runs 13 residues. The V and J ends lost 7 bases and 6 bases, in that order; junction bases with no gene match: 7. The CDR3 sequence: CASAGGQGDGYTF. In DNA form, the CDR3 reads TGTGCTAGTGCCGGTGGACAGGGAGATGGCTACACCTTC.

This sequence joins TRBV25-1 and TRBJ1-3; 7 nucleotides line up with TRBD1. The CDR3 is 13 amino acids. Germline CDR1 reads MGHDK; CDR2 reads SYGVNS. J gave up 4 bases and V 6 bases, and 3 bases lay outside the gene matches. The CDR3 nucleotides are TGTGCCAGCAGGCCGGGACAGGGAAACACCATATATTTT. It encodes CASRPGQGNTIYF.

DNA for the CDR3: TGTGCCATCAGTGAGGGTCGGGGTGGAGATACGCAGTATTTT. The encoded protein is CAISEGRGGDTQYF. The V and J genes are TRBV10-3 and TRBJ2-3, with D perhaps TRBD2 (5 bases). Between the trimmed V and J ends, which lost 2 bases and 5 bases, there was a span of 11 bases. This CDR3 spans 14 amino acids. CDR1 and CDR2 from the germline V gene are ENHRY and SYGVKD.

The rearrangement joins TRBV2 to TRBJ2-3; 10 nucleotides match TRBD2. This CDR3 spans 16 amino acids. CDR1 and CDR2 from the germline V gene are SNHLY and FYNNEI. V trimming: 0 bases; J trimming: 3 bases; junction bases outside the gene matches: 3. The CDR3, as DNA: TGTGCCAGCAGTGAAGCGCTTAGCGGGGGGACAGATACGCAGTATTTT. As protein: CASSEALSGGTDTQYF.

This clone was recorded a few times. The chain uses TRBV19 and TRBJ1-5; 9 nucleotides agree with TRBD1. The J segment lost 7 bases and the V segment lost 2 bases, leaving 6 bases of the junction unmatched. The CDR3 is 15 amino acids. Germline V CDR1 and CDR2: LNHDA, SQIVND (reference sequence). In DNA, the CDR3 is TGTGCCAGTAGTATATACTCGACAGGGGGACAGCCCCAGCATTTT. It is translated as CASSIYSTGGQPQHF.

The gene calls are TRBV19 and TRBJ2-3; TRBD1 matches at 8 bases. The CDR3 covers 16 residues. Germline CDR1 reads LNHDA; CDR2 reads SQIVND (reference sequence). The J segment lost 2 bases and the V segment lost 3 bases, leaving 7 bases of the junction unmatched. CDR3 residues: CASSMYGTGTTDTQYF. CDR3 in DNA: TGTGCCAGTAGTATGTATGGGACAGGAACCACAGATACGCAGTATTTT.

This chain joins TRBV4-1 and TRBJ2-3; TRBD1 might be the D (7 bases). The V end was cut by 0 bases, the J end by 3 bases, with 28 bases between. Germline V gives CDR1 MGHRA, CDR2 YSYEKL. The CDR3 runs 21 residues. The CDR3 spells CASSQEQQGRLSLAPTDTQYF. In nucleotides, the CDR3 is TGCGCCAGCAGCCAAGAGCAACAGGGGAGGCTTTCCCTCGCTCCTACAGATACGCAGTATTTT.

The gene calls are TRBV20-1 and TRBJ2-3; no reliable D call. This CDR3 has 11 amino acids. CDR1 and CDR2 from the germline V gene are DFQATT and SNEGSKA (reference sequence). V lost 6 bases and J lost 5, with 9 bases in between. CDR3 in amino acids: CSAIGGDTQYF. The CDR3 DNA is TGCAGTGCCATCGGTGGAGATACGCAGTATTTT.

The chain combines TRBV13 with TRBJ2-2; D unresolved. With 4 bases removed from V and 1 base from J, the gap between germline ends came to 4 bases. Germline CDR1 and CDR2: PRHDT and FYEKMQ (reference sequence). The CDR3 contains 13 residues. This CDR3 is CASSSLNTGELFF. CDR3 nucleotide sequence: TGTGCCAGCAGCTCGTTGAACACCGGGGAGCTGTTTTTT. Variable domain in full (rest from reference TRBV13 and TRBJ2-2): AAGVIQSPRHLIKEKRETATLKCYPIPRHDTVYWYQQGPGQDPQFLISFYEKMQSDKGSIPDRFSAQQFSDYHSELNMSSLELGDSALYFCASSSLNTGELFFGEGSRLTVL.

This chain connects TRBV20-1 to TRBJ1-2; D gene ambiguous. The germline V and J ends were trimmed by 6 bases and 8 bases, with 10 bases remaining between them. The length of the CDR3 is 10 residues. Looked up from germline, CDR1 is DFQATT and CDR2 is SNEGSKA (reference sequence). CDR3 sequence: CSAPSYGYTF. The CDR3 nucleotides are TGCAGTGCCCCAAGCTACGGCTACACCTTC.

The chain couples TRBV9 to TRBJ1-2; 7 bases are shared with TRBD1. This CDR3 is built from 14 residues. In germline, CDR1 is SGDLS, CDR2 YYNGEE. Unmatched junction bases numbered 6, after V lost 1 base and J lost 6 bases. The CDR3 nucleotides are TGTGCCAGCAGCGTAAACAGGGGTGGGGATGGCTACACCTTC. Translating gives CASSVNRGGDGYTF.

The chain combines TRBV27 with TRBJ2-7; D may be TRBD1 (7 bases). Trimming took 6 bases from V and 7 from J, leaving 16 bases between them. CDR1 is MNHEY, CDR2 SMNVEV, per germline (reference sequence). The CDR3 spans 13 residues. As DNA, the CDR3 is TGTGCCAGCAGCCGACCTCCAGGGGGGGAGCAGTACTTC. This gives the protein CASSRPPGGEQYF.

This chain connects TRBV27 to TRBJ1-6; D gene ambiguous. Deletions cut 3 bases from V and 5 bases from J, with 11 bases between. The V gene's germline CDR1 is MNHEY and CDR2 SMNVEV (reference sequence). This CDR3 comprises 15 residues. The CDR3 spells CASSFEGRNNSPLHF. In nucleotides, the CDR3 is TGTGCCAGCAGTTTCGAGGGAAGAAATAATTCACCCCTCCACTTT.

The chain recombines TRBV6-1 with TRBJ2-7; TRBD1 matches at 7 bases. Germline-derived CDR1 and CDR2 are MNHNS and SASEGT. Losses at the gene ends were 7 bases for V and 7 bases for J; bases not matched to a gene: 7. This CDR3 is 12 amino acids long. The CDR3 DNA sequence: TGTGCCAGCAATAAGGGGGCGCTTGAGCAGTACTTC. Translated, it gives CASNKGALEQYF.

CDR3 DNA sequence: TGTGCCAGCAGTGGCGGACAGGCCTTCAATCAGCCCCAGCATTTT. Protein product: CASSGGQAFNQPQHF. The V gene is TRBV6-1, the J gene TRBJ1-5; 7 bases are a match to TRBD1. Germline CDR1 is MNHNS and CDR2 is SASEGT. This CDR3 has 15 amino acids. The V and J ends lost 4 bases and 3 bases, in that order; junction bases with no gene match: 6.

The chain employs TRBV27 and TRBJ1-1; D not resolved. The CDR3 has 12 amino acids. Per the germline V gene, CDR1 is MNHEY and CDR2 is SMNVEV (reference sequence). The ends were cut back, 6 bases at V and 2 bases at J, with 7 bases in the middle. CDR3 sequence (DNA): TGTGCCAGCAGGACGGGTAACACTGAAGCTTTCTTT. Its translation: CASRTGNTEAFF.

The chain carries TRBV15 and TRBJ1-2; 9 bases are shared with TRBD1. V was pared by 9 bases and J by 0 bases, with 11 bases of the junction left unmatched. CDR1 is LNHNV, CDR2 YYDKDF, per germline (reference sequence). CDR3 length: 16 amino acids. The DNA of the CDR3 is TGTGCCACGGTGCCGGGACAGGGTGCTACTAACTATGGCTACACCTTC. Its protein is CATVPGQGATNYGYTF.

The rearrangement links TRBV19 to TRBJ2-7; TRBD1 matches at 10 bases. This CDR3 is 15 amino acids long. Unmatched junction bases numbered 6, after V lost 5 bases and J lost 2 bases. Germline lookup yields CDR1 LNHDA and CDR2 SQIVND (reference sequence). CDR3 loop: CASSATGGRPYEQYF. Here the CDR3 DNA reads TGTGCCAGTAGTGCGACAGGGGGCCGGCCCTACGAGCAGTACTTC.

This chain connects TRBV4-1 to TRBJ1-2; D is ambiguous. The V end lost 0 bases, the J end lost 2 bases, and 7 bases lay between the germline ends. There are 14 residues in the CDR3. CDR1 and CDR2 from the germline V gene are MGHRA and YSYEKL. The CDR3 region is CASSQEPGNYGYTF. The CDR3, as DNA: TGCGCCAGCAGCCAAGAACCGGGGAACTATGGCTACACCTTC.

This sequence joins TRBV4-1 and TRBJ2-3; TRBD1 aligns across 9 bases. J lost 6 bases, V lost 4 bases, and 8 bases had no gene match. The CDR3 covers 15 residues. Looked up from germline, CDR1 is MGHRA and CDR2 is YSYEKL. CDR3 loop: CASSLGTGSRDTQYF. The DNA for the CDR3 is TGCGCCAGCAGCCTGGGGACAGGGAGTAGGGATACGCAGTATTTT.

This clone was counted only a few times. The CDR3 sequence is CASSPRKGRDYEQYF. DNA of the CDR3: TGCGCCAGCAGCCCTCGGAAGGGCAGGGATTACGAGCAGTACTTC. V and J are TRBV4-1 and TRBJ2-7, with TRBD1 as a possible D gene (5 bases). CDR1 MGHRA and CDR2 YSYEKL come from the germline V gene. The CDR3 length is 15 residues. Trimming removed 4 bases from V and 4 bases from J, with 17 bases in between.

The chain combines TRBV5-5 with TRBJ2-5; D perhaps matches TRBD1 (7 bases). Deletions cut 2 bases from V and 7 bases from J, with 21 bases between. The CDR3 spans 16 residues. Germline CDR1 is SGHKS and CDR2 is YYEKEE (reference sequence). Here the CDR3 reads CASSLLGGEGAVTQYF. In DNA form, the CDR3 reads TGTGCCAGCAGCTTACTGGGAGGAGAGGGGGCGGTGACCCAGTACTTC.

The V gene is TRBV7-6, the J gene TRBJ2-7, with TRBD1 matching 9 bases. The CDR3 is made up of 13 amino acids. V lost 5 bases, J lost 5 bases, and 4 bases stayed unmatched. Germline CDR1 SGHVS, CDR2 FNYEAQ. The CDR3 loop reads CASSITGGHEQYF. CDR3 bases: TGTGCCAGCAGCATTACAGGGGGCCACGAGCAGTACTTC.

V and J are TRBV5-1 and TRBJ2-7, with D possibly TRBD1 on 6 matching bases. This CDR3 is 15 amino acids long. In germline, CDR1 is SGHRS, CDR2 YFSETQ. V was shortened by 4 bases and J by 2 bases, with 16 bases between the two germline ends. Here the CDR3 reads CASSPAGVFTYEQYF. CDR3 in DNA: TGCGCCAGCAGCCCTGCAGGGGTCTTTACCTACGAGCAGTACTTC.